The 24 T cell receptor beta chains below were found in one sample sequenced in a study of OX40 agonist ivuxolimab in advanced cancers. TCRdb keeps only in-frame clones here, not all; method: immunoSEQ multiplex PCR. The sample has 50,000 to 65,000 clones, roughly 87% seen once; the top ten hold 2.8%. The sequences come from CD4+ or CD8+ T cells sorted from blood, collected in a trial of the OX40 agonist ivuxolimab. The receptor set was obtained from an adult with an advanced solid tumor such as melanoma, head and neck, liver or kidney cancer.

This clone came up once. The chain carries TRBV2 and TRBJ1-3, with D possibly TRBD1 on 5 matching bases. Between the trimmed V and J ends, which lost 7 bases and 4 bases, there was a span of 17 bases. Germline-derived CDR1 and CDR2 are SNHLY and FYNNEI. The CDR3 spans 15 residues. Written as DNA, the CDR3 is TGTGCCAGCAACTCGGGCTGGGGGTCGGGAAACACCATATATTTT. Amino acids: CASNSGWGSGNTIYF.

J is TRBJ1-1 and V is TRBV6-6; D may be TRBD1 (5 bases). The V end lost 2 bases, the J end lost 6 bases, and 16 bases lay between the germline ends. Germline values: CDR1 MNHNY, CDR2 SVGAGI (reference sequence). The CDR3 spans 15 residues. This chain's CDR3 is CASSYAGPSSPEAFF. Here the CDR3 DNA reads TGTGCCAGCAGTTACGCGGGACCTAGTAGCCCTGAAGCTTTCTTT.

The chain joins TRBV7-9 to TRBJ2-2; 8 nucleotides agree with TRBD1. J was trimmed by 1 base and V by 5 bases; bases with no gene match: 6. Germline-derived CDR1 and CDR2 are SEHNR and FQNEAQ (reference sequence). The CDR3 is 16 amino acids. The CDR3: CASSPSGTGNTGELFF. CDR3 DNA: TGTGCCAGCAGCCCTTCGGGGACAGGGAACACCGGGGAGCTGTTTTTT.

To note about this clone: One end of the junction is discordant with germline, which a read error may explain. V usage is TRBV28 and J usage is TRBJ2-7; the match to TRBD2 covers 12 bases. Per the germline V gene, CDR1 is MDHEN and CDR2 is SYDVKM. The CDR3 loop spans 13 amino acids. The CDR3 sequence is CASSPPTSGSFNF. The CDR3 DNA follows: TGTGCCAGCAGTCCTCCGACTAGCGGGAGTTTCAACTTC.

This chain joins TRBV19 and TRBJ2-1, with no clear D. CDR3 size: 14 residues. Trimming cost V 6 bases and J 2 bases, with 11 bases left between them. The V gene's germline CDR1 is LNHDA and CDR2 SQIVND (reference sequence). The CDR3 spells CASSGPLTYNEQFF. The CDR3 bases are TGTGCCAGTAGCGGTCCCCTAACCTACAATGAGCAGTTCTTC. The full variable domain, with the rest looked up from reference TRBV19 and TRBJ2-1, is DGGITQSPKYLFRKEGQNVTLSCEQNLNHDAMYWYRQDPGQGLRLIYYSQIVNDFQKGDIAEGYSVSREKKESFPLTVTSAQKNPTAFYLCASSGPLTYNEQFFGPGTRLTVL.

V usage is TRBV28 and J usage is TRBJ1-2; TRBD1 matches 7 bases. The CDR3 is 14 residues long. Germline V CDR1 and CDR2: MDHEN, SYDVKM. V was pared by 6 bases and J by 6 bases, with 10 bases of the junction left unmatched. The CDR3 reads CASRPGTAGDGYTF. The CDR3 DNA sequence: TGTGCCAGCAGACCCGGGACAGCCGGAGATGGCTACACCTTC.

This chain joins TRBV14 and TRBJ1-2; 9 bases are a match to TRBD1. The CDR3 contains 16 residues. The ends lost 5 bases at V and 7 bases at J; junction bases unmatched: 14. Germline CDR1 is SGHDN and CDR2 is FVKESK. CDR3 nucleotide sequence: TGTGCCAGCAGCATCAGGAGGGACGGGACAGGGACTGGCTACACCTTC. This sequence encodes CASSIRRDGTGTGYTF.

V usage is TRBV5-6 and J usage is TRBJ1-1; D gene ambiguous. Trimming removed 2 bases at V and 1 base at J, with 9 bases between. The length of the CDR3 is 14 residues. In germline, CDR1 is SGHDT, CDR2 YYEEEE. The CDR3 DNA follows: TGTGCCAGCAGCTTTTCGGGCAAGAACACTGAAGCTTTCTTT. Residues: CASSFSGKNTEAFF.

This clone was seen once. This chain uses TRBV5-4 with TRBJ2-1, with 9 bases fitting TRBD2. V dropped 1 base and J dropped 3; count of bases not matched to a gene: 5. Per the germline V gene, CDR1 is SGHNT and CDR2 is YYREEE (reference sequence). The CDR3 sequence is 16 residues long. CDR3: CASSLSAGGNYNEQFF. DNA of the CDR3: TGTGCCAGCAGCTTGTCGGCGGGAGGGAACTACAATGAGCAGTTCTTC.

This clone was detected only a few times. The rearrangement links TRBV28 to TRBJ1-2; perhaps TRBD1 as D (6 bases). Germline CDR1 MDHEN, CDR2 SYDVKM. This CDR3 has 13 amino acids. V shed 3 bases and J shed 6 bases, with 11 bases lying between them. The CDR3 sequence: CASSFSGVDGYTF. Here the CDR3 DNA reads TGTGCCAGCAGTTTTTCAGGGGTTGATGGCTACACCTTC.

This chain links TRBV5-4 with TRBJ2-7; TRBD2 matches 8 bases. The CDR3 contains 14 residues. The J segment lost 5 bases and the V segment lost 1 base, leaving 5 bases of the junction unmatched. Germline CDR1 and CDR2: SGHNT and YYREEE (reference sequence). In DNA form, the CDR3 reads TGTGCCAGCAGCTTGCCGGGAGGGGTAAACGAGCAGTACTTC. Protein: CASSLPGGVNEQYF.

This chain connects TRBV5-1 to TRBJ1-2; D ambiguous. V was shortened by 2 bases and J by 0 bases, with 17 bases between the two germline ends. Germline V lookup: CDR1 SGHRS, CDR2 YFSETQ. The CDR3 is 17 amino acids. The CDR3 protein is CASSFGTTPLTNYGYTF. The DNA for the CDR3 is TGCGCCAGCAGCTTTGGTACAACACCCCTTACTAACTATGGCTACACCTTC.

The chain combines TRBV29-1 with TRBJ2-2, with TRBD2 matching over 8 bases. Germline CDR1 SQVTM, CDR2 ANQGSEA. The CDR3 has 14 residues. Losses at the gene ends were 7 bases for V and 3 bases for J; bases not matched to a gene: 7. As DNA, the CDR3 is TGCAGCGCGGGGGGCGGGAGGTACACCGGGGAGCTGTTTTTT. This codes for CSAGGGRYTGELFF.

The chain links TRBV30 to TRBJ2-2; no clear D. This CDR3 spans 14 amino acids. Germline V gene lookup returns CDR1 GTSNPN and CDR2 SVGIG (reference sequence). The germline V and J ends were trimmed by 2 bases and 6 bases, with 13 bases remaining between them. CDR3 nucleotides: TGTGCCTGGAGTTTGATAGGGAAGGCCGGGGAGCTGTTTTTT. Its translation: CAWSLIGKAGELFF. Using reference TRBV30 and TRBJ2-2 for the parts outside the CDR3, the full variable domain is SQTIHQWPATLVQPVGSPLSLECTVEGTSNPNLYWYRQAAGRGLQLLFYSVGIGQISSEVPQNLSASRPQDRQFILSSKKLLLSDSGFYLCAWSLIGKAGELFFGEGSRLTVL.

The chain has TRBV28 and TRBJ2-3; D uncertain. Germline V gene data show CDR1 as MDHEN and CDR2 as SYDVKM. CDR3 length: 13 residues. With 6 bases removed from V and 5 bases from J, the gap between germline ends came to 12 bases. DNA of the CDR3: TGTGCCAGCAGCCCCTACGCCGGAGATACGCAGTATTTT. Translation: CASSPYAGDTQYF. Together with reference TRBV28 and TRBJ2-3, the CDR3 gives the full variable domain: DVKVTQSSRYLVKRTGEKVFLECVQDMDHENMFWYRQDPGLGLRLIYFSYDVKMKEKGDIPEGYSVSREKKERFSLILESASTNQTSMYLCASSPYAGDTQYFGPGTRLTVL.

The chain couples TRBV29-1 to TRBJ1-1, with D possibly TRBD1 on 5 matching bases. V lost 4 bases and J lost 1, with 13 bases in between. The CDR3 has 14 residues. Germline V gene sequence: CDR1 SQVTM, CDR2 ANQGSEA. CDR3 amino acids: CSVGGAGQNTEAFF. The CDR3 coding sequence is TGCAGCGTTGGCGGGGCAGGACAGAACACTGAAGCTTTCTTT.

The count of this clone is one. This chain links TRBV5-1 with TRBJ1-2; the match to TRBD1 covers 7 bases. The CDR3 has 15 amino acids. Germline values: CDR1 SGHRS, CDR2 YFSETQ. The ends lost 4 bases at V and 5 bases at J; junction bases unmatched: 11. The CDR3 sequence is CASSPSPGTVYGYTF. The CDR3 bases are TGCGCCAGCAGCCCTTCTCCTGGGACAGTATATGGCTACACCTTC.

This chain connects TRBV6-1 to TRBJ1-1, with D possibly matching TRBD1 (6 bases). V was trimmed by 1 base and J by 7 bases, leaving 10 bases between them. The CDR3 contains 13 residues. CDR1 is MNHNS and CDR2 is SASEGT in the germline V gene. CDR3 sequence reads: CASSEGGPDEAFF. The CDR3 DNA reads TGTGCCAGCAGTGAAGGGGGGCCGGATGAAGCTTTCTTT.

The chain carries TRBV5-4 and TRBJ2-3; D possibly corresponds to TRBD1 (5 bases). Germline-derived CDR1 and CDR2 are SGHNT and YYREEE (reference sequence). The CDR3 spans 16 residues. Trimming removed 1 base at V and 0 bases at J, with 12 bases between. DNA for the CDR3: TGTGCCAGCAGCTTGAACGAAGGGGCTAGCACAGATACGCAGTATTTT. Translating gives CASSLNEGASTDTQYF.

The chain employs TRBV30 and TRBJ1-2; D is ambiguous. V lost 6 bases, J lost 1 base, and 15 bases lay in between. The length of the CDR3 is 14 residues. Germline V CDR1 and CDR2: GTSNPN, SVGIG (reference sequence). Written as DNA, the CDR3 is TGTGCCTGCAAACATCCAAGTCGTAACTATGGCTACACCTTC. Translation gives CACKHPSRNYGYTF.

V usage is TRBV6-6 and J usage is TRBJ2-7; TRBD2 agrees at 9 bases. The CDR3 has 15 residues. The J segment lost 3 bases and the V segment lost 7 bases, leaving 10 bases of the junction unmatched. CDR1 MNHNY and CDR2 SVGAGI come from the germline V gene (reference sequence). CDR3 protein: CASIEGREGLYEQYF. CDR3 bases: TGTGCCAGCATAGAGGGGCGGGAGGGCCTCTACGAGCAGTACTTC.

The rearrangement joins TRBV2 to TRBJ1-6; D is undetermined. Trimming removed 5 bases from V and 8 bases from J, with 10 bases in between. CDR1 is SNHLY, CDR2 FYNNEI, per germline. The CDR3 spans 13 residues. The CDR3 region has the DNA TGTGCCAGCAGTTGGCACCAGGATTCACCCCTCCACTTT. This sequence encodes CASSWHQDSPLHF. Supplemented by reference TRBV2 and TRBJ1-6, the full variable domain reads EPEVTQTPSHQVTQMGQEVILRCVPISNHLYFYWYRQILGQKVEFLVSFYNNEISEKSEIFDDQFSVERPDGSNFTLKIRSTKLEDSAMYFCASSWHQDSPLHFGNGTRLTVT.

This sequence joins TRBV5-4 and TRBJ2-7; D perhaps matches TRBD2 (5 bases). CDR1 and CDR2 from the germline V gene are SGHNT and YYREEE (reference sequence). The CDR3 covers 13 residues. Trimming removed 4 bases at V and 1 base at J, with 9 bases between. The CDR3: CASSKRPSYEQYF. The CDR3 DNA reads as TGTGCCAGCAGCAAGCGGCCATCCTACGAGCAGTACTTC.

Only one count was recorded for this clone. The chain carries TRBV18 and TRBJ1-1; no clear D gene. Deletions cut 1 base from V and 0 bases from J, with 6 bases between. This CDR3 is 14 amino acids long. Germline V gene sequence: CDR1 KGHSH, CDR2 LQKENI. CDR3 protein: CASSPLGLNTEAFF. CDR3 nucleotide sequence: TGTGCCAGCTCACCACTCGGCCTGAACACTGAAGCTTTCTTT.